The 16 T cell receptor beta chains given below trace back to one sample, sequenced in a study. Sequencing used immunoSEQ multiplex PCR; TCRdb keeps in-frame clones, though not all of them. The sample consists of tens of thousands of clones, approximately 93% of them appearing once. Sequencing input: PBMCs. All receptors come from a man between 40 and 49 years old with rheumatoid arthritis.

This chain uses TRBV6-1 with TRBJ2-7, with TRBD2 as a possible D gene (5 bases). CDR3 length equals 15 residues. CDR1 MNHNS and CDR2 SASEGT come from the germline V gene. Trimming left V 0 bases short and J 3 bases short, with 12 bases between. The CDR3: CASSEAPSGDYEQYF. The CDR3 DNA sequence: TGTGCCAGCAGTGAAGCTCCCAGCGGAGACTACGAGCAGTACTTC.

A remark on this clone: Additional DNA sequences in this sample encode the identical CDR3. The V gene is TRBV7-9, the J gene TRBJ1-1; no clear D gene. Germline CDR1 SEHNR, CDR2 FQNEAQ (reference sequence). The CDR3 is 12 residues long. The ends were cut back, 2 bases at V and 1 base at J, with 2 bases in the middle. The CDR3 region has the DNA TGTGCCAGCAGCTTATCGAACACTGAAGCTTTCTTT. This gives the protein CASSLSNTEAFF.

The chain has TRBV19 and TRBJ2-7; the match to TRBD1 covers 7 bases. Germline lookup yields CDR1 LNHDA and CDR2 SQIVND (reference sequence). The J segment lost 2 bases and the V segment lost 7 bases, leaving 2 bases of the junction unmatched. The CDR3 extends over 12 amino acids. The CDR3 DNA follows: TGTGCCAGTATGCAGGGGGCCTACGAGCAGTACTTC. This translates into CASMQGAYEQYF.

The chain uses TRBV28 and TRBJ2-7; D not certain. The germline CDR1 and CDR2 sequences are MDHEN and SYDVKM. Deletions cut 2 bases from V and 6 bases from J, with 8 bases between. The CDR3 has 12 residues. For the CDR3, the DNA is TGTGCCAGCAGTTTACTCGGTGGCGAGCAGTACTTC. It encodes CASSLLGGEQYF.

The DNA for the CDR3 is TGTGCCAGCAGTTTTGTGGGCAGGGTATGGAACTATGGCTACACCTTC. As protein: CASSFVGRVWNYGYTF. This sequence joins TRBV27 and TRBJ1-2, with D possibly being TRBD1 (5 bases). The CDR3 loop spans 16 amino acids. The ends were cut back, 3 bases at V and 2 bases at J, with 16 bases in the middle. Germline V CDR1 and CDR2: MNHEY, SMNVEV (reference sequence).

The rearrangement links TRBV5-1 to TRBJ1-1, with TRBD1 matching over 9 bases. The CDR3 covers 15 residues. With V trimmed by 2 bases and J by 6 bases, 8 bases remained unmatched. CDR1 and CDR2 from the germline V gene are SGHRS and YFSETQ. Here the CDR3 reads CASSLGQGREAEAFF. CDR3 bases: TGCGCCAGCAGCTTAGGACAGGGGCGGGAGGCTGAAGCTTTCTTT.

J is TRBJ2-2 and V is TRBV7-3; D might be TRBD1 (5 bases). This CDR3 region has 15 residues. Trimming took 5 bases from V and 5 from J, leaving 15 bases between them. Germline V gene sequence: CDR1 SGHTA, CDR2 FQGTGA. CDR3 region: CASSRSRAGTGELFF. The CDR3 nucleotides read TGTGCCAGCAGCCGTTCCAGGGCAGGGACCGGGGAGCTGTTTTTT. Full variable domain (missing parts from reference TRBV7-3 and TRBJ2-2): GAGVSQTPSNKVTEKGKYVELRCDPISGHTALYWYRQSLGQGPEFLIYFQGTGAADDSGLPNDRFFAVRPEGSVSTLKIQRTERGDSAVYLCASSRSRAGTGELFFGEGSRLTVL.

The genes are TRBV5-1 and TRBJ2-7; no clear D. The germline V gene encodes CDR1 SGHRS and CDR2 YFSETQ. Trimming stripped 7 bases from V and 2 bases from J, with 16 bases between. The CDR3 length is 14 residues. CDR3 nucleotide sequence: TGCGCCAGCCCCCCCCGCAGCCAAGCCTACGAGCAGTACTTC. Protein sequence: CASPPRSQAYEQYF.

This clone was seen only once. This rearrangement joins TRBV19 to TRBJ1-6; no reliable D call. CDR3 size: 16 residues. V lost 4 bases, J lost 0 bases, and 10 bases lay in between. The germline gives CDR1 LNHDA, CDR2 SQIVND (reference sequence). The CDR3 DNA is TGTGCCAGTAGTACAGAAAGAAGCTCCTATAATTCACCCCTCCACTTT. Its translation: CASSTERSSYNSPLHF.

V and J are TRBV7-2 and TRBJ2-1; D tentatively fits TRBD1 or TRBD2 (5 bases each). Germline lookup yields CDR1 SGHTA and CDR2 FQGNSA. This CDR3 has 16 residues. Trimming left V 7 bases short and J 0 bases short, with 16 bases between. For the CDR3, the DNA is TGTGCCAGCACTCAAGCCGGGACGGCCTCCTACAATGAGCAGTTCTTC. Its protein is CASTQAGTASYNEQFF. Variable domain in full (rest from reference TRBV7-2 and TRBJ2-1): GAGVSQSPSNKVTEKGKDVELRCDPISGHTALYWYRQSLGQGLEFLIYFQGNSAPDKSGLPSDRFSAERTGGSVSTLTIQRTQQEDSAVYLCASTQAGTASYNEQFFGPGTRLTVL.

CDR3 DNA: TGTGCCAGCAGTGACCGTCTCAATGAGCAGTTCTTC. This gives the protein CASSDRLNEQFF. The chain is built from TRBV6-1 and TRBJ2-1; D unclear. The CDR3 has 12 residues. Trimming took off 3 bases at V and 6 bases at J, with 6 bases between the two ends. Germline V gene lookup returns CDR1 MNHNS and CDR2 SASEGT.

V usage is TRBV15 and J usage is TRBJ2-1, with TRBD1 identical over 7 bases. There are 13 residues in the CDR3. Germline values: CDR1 LNHNV, CDR2 YYDKDF (reference sequence). V shed 2 bases, J shed 7 bases, and the junction held 2 bases outside the gene matches. The CDR3 spells CATSRPTGNEQFF. Written as DNA, the CDR3 is TGTGCCACCAGCAGACCGACAGGGAATGAGCAGTTCTTC.

The J gene is TRBJ2-2, the V gene TRBV19; the match to TRBD2 covers 7 bases. The V and J ends lost 3 bases and 4 bases, in that order; junction bases with no gene match: 5. This CDR3 has 15 amino acids. The germline gives CDR1 LNHDA, CDR2 SQIVND (reference sequence). The CDR3: CASSIVLASTGELFF. The CDR3 DNA reads as TGTGCCAGTAGTATCGTACTAGCGAGCACCGGGGAGCTGTTTTTT.

This clone was seen just once. The gene calls are TRBV19 and TRBJ2-7; D is uncertain. The CDR3 consists of 17 residues. CDR1 LNHDA and CDR2 SQIVND come from the germline V gene (reference sequence). Trimming removed 4 bases at V and 3 bases at J, with 22 bases between. CDR3 in amino acids: CASSTPGLRQPIYEQYF. Here the CDR3 DNA reads TGTGCCAGTAGTACCCCGGGTCTGCGTCAACCCATCTACGAGCAGTACTTC.

The V call is TRBV18, the J call TRBJ2-3; no clear D gene. The V and J ends lost 3 bases and 5 bases respectively, with 6 bases between them. The CDR3 spans 12 residues. Germline values: CDR1 KGHSH, CDR2 LQKENI. The CDR3 nucleotides read TGTGCCAGCTCACCGAAGGAAGATACGCAGTATTTT. Translation gives CASSPKEDTQYF.

The chain recombines TRBV5-1 with TRBJ2-6, with D perhaps assigned TRBD1 or TRBD2 (5 bases each). Germline CDR1 is SGHRS and CDR2 is YFSETQ. V was trimmed by 0 bases and J by 2 bases, leaving 9 bases between them. CDR3 size: 16 residues. The CDR3 loop is CASSLVVGAGANVLTF. For the CDR3, the DNA is TGCGCCAGCAGCTTGGTTGTGGGGGCTGGGGCCAACGTCCTGACTTTC.